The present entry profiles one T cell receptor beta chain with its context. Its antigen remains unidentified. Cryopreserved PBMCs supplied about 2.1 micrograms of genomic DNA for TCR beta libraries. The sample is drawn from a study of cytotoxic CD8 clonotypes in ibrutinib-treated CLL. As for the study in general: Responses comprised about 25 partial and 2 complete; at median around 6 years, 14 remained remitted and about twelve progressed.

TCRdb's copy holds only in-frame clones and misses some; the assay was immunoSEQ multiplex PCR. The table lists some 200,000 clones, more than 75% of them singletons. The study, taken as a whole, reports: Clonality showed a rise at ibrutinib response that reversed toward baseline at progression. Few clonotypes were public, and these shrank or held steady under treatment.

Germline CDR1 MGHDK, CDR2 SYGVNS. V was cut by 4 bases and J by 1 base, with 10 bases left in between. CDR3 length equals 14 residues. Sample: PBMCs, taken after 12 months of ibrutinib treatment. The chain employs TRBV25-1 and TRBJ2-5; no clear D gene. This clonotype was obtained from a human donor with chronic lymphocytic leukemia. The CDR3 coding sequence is TGTGCCAGCAGTGCACAGAATATCCAAGAGACCCAGTACTTC. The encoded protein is CASSAQNIQETQYF. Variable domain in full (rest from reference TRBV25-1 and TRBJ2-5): EADIYQTPRYLVIGTGKKITLECSQTMGHDKMYWYQQDPGMELHLIHYSYGVNSTEKGDLSSESTVSRIRTEHFPLTLESARPSHTSQYLCASSAQNIQETQYFGPGTRLLVL.